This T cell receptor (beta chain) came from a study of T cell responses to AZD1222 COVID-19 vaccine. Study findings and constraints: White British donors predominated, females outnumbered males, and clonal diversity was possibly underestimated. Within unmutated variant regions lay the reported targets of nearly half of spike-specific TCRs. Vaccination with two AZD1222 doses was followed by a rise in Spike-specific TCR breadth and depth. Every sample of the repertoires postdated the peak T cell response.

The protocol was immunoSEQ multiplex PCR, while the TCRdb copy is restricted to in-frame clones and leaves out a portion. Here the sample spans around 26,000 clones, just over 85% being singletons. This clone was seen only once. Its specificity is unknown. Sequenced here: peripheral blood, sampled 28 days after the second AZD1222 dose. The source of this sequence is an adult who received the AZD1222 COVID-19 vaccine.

The CDR3 loop is CASSSTGLSNEKLFF. Written as DNA, the CDR3 is TGCGCCAGCAGCTCCACGGGACTCAGCAATGAAAAACTGTTTTTT. This sequence joins TRBV5-1 and TRBJ1-4; tentatively, D is TRBD1 (5 bases). The germline V and J ends were trimmed by 3 bases and 5 bases, with 14 bases remaining between them. Germline assignment: CDR1 SGHRS and CDR2 YFSETQ. This CDR3 has 15 amino acids.